A single sample is the source of the 5 T cell receptor beta chains below, sequenced in a study of T cell clones after liver transplantation. Libraries were prepared by immunoSEQ multiplex PCR; TCRdb keeps only in-frame clonotypes and omits some of them. The repertoire holds 85,000 to 130,000 clones, 82% seen once, with about 1% in the top ten. Here the sequenced sample was CD4+ T cells from blood, taken before liver transplant. The source is a human donor who received a liver transplant.

The V call is TRBV29-1, the J call TRBJ2-4, with TRBD2 matching 7 bases. This CDR3 region has 13 residues. Trimming cost V 6 bases and J 6 bases; bases outside gene matches: 8. The germline gives CDR1 SQVTM, CDR2 ANQGSEA. In DNA, the CDR3 is TGCAGCGTAAGGACCGGGGAGGGAAACATTCAGTACTTC. It codes for CSVRTGEGNIQYF.

The chain links TRBV28 to TRBJ1-2; D ambiguous. The CDR3 consists of 13 residues. In germline, CDR1 is MDHEN, CDR2 SYDVKM. Trimming left V 6 bases short and J 7 bases short, with 15 bases between. The CDR3 DNA follows: TGTGCCAGCAGCCCGGCCCAGGCTTCTGGCTACACCTTC. Amino acid sequence: CASSPAQASGYTF.

The rearrangement joins TRBV6-1 to TRBJ2-7; no definite D call. Deletions cut 10 bases from V and 4 bases from J, with 20 bases between. Germline V gives CDR1 MNHNS, CDR2 SASEGT. The CDR3 is made up of 14 amino acids. CDR3 DNA: TGTGCCATAGAGCCTATCAAGGGTGCTTACGAGCAGTACTTC. Protein: CAIEPIKGAYEQYF.

The genes are TRBV27 and TRBJ2-7; TRBD1 aligns across 7 bases. CDR3 length: 17 residues. V dropped 7 bases and J dropped 1; count of bases not matched to a gene: 16. Germline CDR1 MNHEY, CDR2 SMNVEV (reference sequence). The CDR3 region is CASTPGGGRGPSYEQYF. DNA for the CDR3: TGTGCCAGCACCCCAGGGGGTGGCAGGGGCCCTTCCTACGAGCAGTACTTC.

The rearrangement joins TRBV5-1 to TRBJ1-2; tentatively, D is TRBD1 (5 bases). V was trimmed by 6 bases and J by 7 bases, leaving 22 bases between them. The CDR3 sequence is 15 residues long. The germline V gene encodes CDR1 SGHRS and CDR2 YFSETQ. In nucleotides, the CDR3 is TGCGCCAGCACGAAAGACAGCAGTTTTATGGGTGGCTACACCTTC. This translates into CASTKDSSFMGGYTF.